These T cell receptor beta chains were read from a single sample in a study of post-analysis software for immune sequencing data. TCRdb re-called the PCR reads with MiXCR, one entry per CDR3 protein. This table holds roughly 800,000 distinct CDR3 sequences, around 42% found once. Sequencing input: blood. These receptors were obtained from a girl aged 10-17 years with multiple sclerosis. CDR3s include the opening cysteine and the closing phenylalanine or tryptophan. Fields, in order: D gene, clone size, V gene, J gene, CDR3 DNA, CDR3 protein. A D gene is named only where the DNA matches it firmly. Rows may omit the clone size; those that give it use once, few, many or a size class.

D gene: NA
clone size: once
V gene: TRBV7-2
J gene: TRBJ1-2
CDR3 DNA: TGTGCCAGCAGCTACGTCGGGGTTGGCTACACCTTC
CDR3 protein: CASSYVGVGYTF

D gene: NA
clone size: NA
V gene: TRBV4-3
J gene: TRBJ2-3
CDR3 DNA: TGCGCCAGCAGCCAAGAGGGGACTCCCGGCGGTGATACGCAGTATTTT
CDR3 protein: CASSQEGTPGGDTQYF

D gene: NA
clone size: few
V gene: TRBV9
J gene: TRBJ1-6
CDR3 DNA: TGTGCCAGCAGCGTAGAGGCAGCGAATTCACCCCTCCACTTT
CDR3 protein: CASSVEAANSPLHF

D gene: NA
clone size: few
V gene: TRBV29-1
J gene: TRBJ2-7
CDR3 DNA: TGCAGCGTTGGGCAGGTCGCCGAGCAGTACTTC
CDR3 protein: CSVGQVAEQYF

D gene: NA
clone size: few
V gene: TRBV27
J gene: TRBJ2-1
CDR3 DNA: TGTGCCAGCAGTTCCCAATCCTACAATGAGCAGTTCTTC
CDR3 protein: CASSSQSYNEQFF

D gene: NA
clone size: few
V gene: TRBV11-2
J gene: TRBJ1-1
CDR3 DNA: TGTGCCAGCAGCTTAGGGGTGTCCGGGTCGGCTTTCTTT
CDR3 protein: CASSLGVSGSAFF

D gene: NA
clone size: NA
V gene: TRBV5-6
J gene: TRBJ1-2
CDR3 DNA: TGTGCCAGCAGCTTGCGCAGGCTCGACTACTATGGCTACACCTTC
CDR3 protein: CASSLRRLDYYGYTF

D gene: TRBD1
clone size: NA
V gene: TRBV9
J gene: TRBJ2-5
CDR3 DNA: TGTGCCAGCAGCGTAACACCGGGACAGGGGTCCGGGGAGACCCAGTACTTC
CDR3 protein: CASSVTPGQGSGETQYF

D gene: NA
clone size: NA
V gene: TRBV20-1
J gene: TRBJ2-1
CDR3 DNA: TGCAGTGCTAGCCGCTCGGTCGAGCAGTTCTTC
CDR3 protein: CSASRSVEQFF

D gene: TRBD2
clone size: many
V gene: TRBV6-5
J gene: TRBJ2-7
CDR3 DNA: TGTGCCAGCAGTTACTCCCGGACTAGTGGTTCCTACGAGCAGTACTTC
CDR3 protein: CASSYSRTSGSYEQYF

D gene: NA
clone size: NA
V gene: TRBV12-3/TRBV12-4
J gene: TRBJ2-7
CDR3 DNA: TGTGCCAGCTCGGGGCCGGACGAGCAGTACTTC
CDR3 protein: CASSGPDEQYF

D gene: TRBD2
clone size: few
V gene: TRBV10-3
J gene: TRBJ2-5
CDR3 DNA: TGTGCCATCGCAACTAGCGGACAAGAGACCCAGTACTTC
CDR3 protein: CAIATSGQETQYF

D gene: NA
clone size: NA
V gene: TRBV7-9
J gene: TRBJ2-1
CDR3 DNA: TGTGCCAGCAGCTTATATGGCAGGGGGGTCAATGAGCAGTTCTTC
CDR3 protein: CASSLYGRGVNEQFF

D gene: NA
clone size: few
V gene: TRBV13
J gene: TRBJ2-1
CDR3 DNA: TGTGCCAGCAGCCCGACACTAGAAAATGAGCAGTTCTTC
CDR3 protein: CASSPTLENEQFF

D gene: NA
clone size: NA
V gene: TRBV7-9
J gene: TRBJ2-3
CDR3 DNA: TGTGCCAGCAGCTTAGCAGGGTCTGGCGACAGTCAAGATACGCAGTATTTT
CDR3 protein: CASSLAGSGDSQDTQYF

D gene: NA
clone size: NA
V gene: TRBV6-5
J gene: TRBJ2-1
CDR3 DNA: TGTGCCAGCAGTTACTCGTATGGTTTTGAGCAGTTCTTC
CDR3 protein: CASSYSYGFEQFF

D gene: TRBD1
clone size: NA
V gene: TRBV7-8
J gene: TRBJ1-2
CDR3 DNA: TGTGCCAGCAACAGCCGGGACAGGGCTGGCTACACCTTC
CDR3 protein: CASNSRDRAGYTF

D gene: NA
clone size: few
V gene: TRBV24-1
J gene: TRBJ1-2
CDR3 DNA: TGTGCCACCAGTGATGGAGGGGGCTACACCTTC
CDR3 protein: CATSDGGGYTF

D gene: TRBD1
clone size: NA
V gene: TRBV29-1
J gene: TRBJ1-2
CDR3 DNA: TGCAGCGTTGAACCTCTGGGACAGGGGACTTCCTATGGCTACACCTTC
CDR3 protein: CSVEPLGQGTSYGYTF

D gene: NA
clone size: NA
V gene: TRBV28
J gene: TRBJ2-3
CDR3 DNA: TGTGCCAGCACCTCTCCCATGATCACAGATACGCAGTATTTT
CDR3 protein: CASTSPMITDTQYF

D gene: TRBD1
clone size: NA
V gene: TRBV4-1
J gene: TRBJ1-5
CDR3 DNA: TGCGCCAGCAGCCAAGGGGGACAGGGGGCGGAGGTTCAGCCCCAGCATTTT
CDR3 protein: CASSQGGQGAEVQPQHF

D gene: TRBD1
clone size: few
V gene: TRBV11-2
J gene: TRBJ2-7
CDR3 DNA: TGTGCCAGCAGCTTAGAAGGGGGCCACACCTACGAGCAGTACTTC
CDR3 protein: CASSLEGGHTYEQYF

D gene: TRBD2
clone size: few
V gene: TRBV6-5
J gene: TRBJ2-3
CDR3 DNA: TGTGCCAGCAGTTACCGTACTAGCGGGAGGCCAGATACGCAGTATTTT
CDR3 protein: CASSYRTSGRPDTQYF

D gene: NA
clone size: NA
V gene: TRBV18
J gene: TRBJ2-3
CDR3 DNA: TGTGCCAGCTCACCAATCATAGGGGCGGATACGCAGTATTTT
CDR3 protein: CASSPIIGADTQYF

D gene: TRBD2
clone size: NA
V gene: TRBV4-3
J gene: TRBJ2-5
CDR3 DNA: TGCGCCAGCAGCCAAGACTGGGGACTAGCGGGAGTTGGGGAGACCCAGTACTTC
CDR3 protein: CASSQDWGLAGVGETQYF

D gene: NA
clone size: NA
V gene: TRBV24-1
J gene: TRBJ2-1
CDR3 DNA: TGTGCCACCAGTGATTTCTCGGCAGGGGCGTACAATGAGCAGTTCTTC
CDR3 protein: CATSDFSAGAYNEQFF

D gene: NA
clone size: NA
V gene: TRBV4-3
J gene: TRBJ2-5
CDR3 DNA: TGCGCCAGCAGCCTCGGCCCTCCGGAGACCCAGTACTTC
CDR3 protein: CASSLGPPETQYF

D gene: NA
clone size: NA
V gene: TRBV29-1
J gene: TRBJ2-7
CDR3 DNA: TGCAGCGTCGCAGAGGAGTACGAGCAGTACTTC
CDR3 protein: CSVAEEYEQYF

D gene: NA
clone size: NA
V gene: TRBV27
J gene: TRBJ1-5
CDR3 DNA: TGTGCCAGCGGATGGGGTAGCAATCAGCCCCAGCATTTT
CDR3 protein: CASGWGSNQPQHF

D gene: NA
clone size: NA
V gene: TRBV27
J gene: TRBJ2-2
CDR3 DNA: TGTGCCAGCAGTTTATTGGCAGCAAGCAAGAACACCGGGGAGCTGTTTTTT
CDR3 protein: CASSLLAASKNTGELFF

D gene: TRBD1
clone size: NA
V gene: TRBV3-1
J gene: TRBJ2-5
CDR3 DNA: TGTGCCAGCAGCCAAGAGACAGGGGGCTATGGGACCCAGTACTTC
CDR3 protein: CASSQETGGYGTQYF

D gene: NA
clone size: NA
V gene: TRBV7-2
J gene: TRBJ1-2
CDR3 DNA: TGTGCCAGCAGCCCAATAGGGAGCAGGGACAACTATGGCTACACCTTC
CDR3 protein: CASSPIGSRDNYGYTF

D gene: NA
clone size: NA
V gene: TRBV9
J gene: TRBJ1-2
CDR3 DNA: TGTGCCAGCAGCGTAGAAGAGAACTATGGCTACACCTTC
CDR3 protein: CASSVEENYGYTF

D gene: NA
clone size: NA
V gene: TRBV5-6
J gene: TRBJ2-7
CDR3 DNA: TGTGCCAGCAGCGAGATAGGGTACTACGAGCAGTACTTC
CDR3 protein: CASSEIGYYEQYF

D gene: NA
clone size: NA
V gene: TRBV10-3
J gene: TRBJ2-1
CDR3 DNA: TGTGCCATCAGCACAGGATCTGGTGAGCAGTTCTTC
CDR3 protein: CAISTGSGEQFF

D gene: NA
clone size: NA
V gene: TRBV9
J gene: TRBJ2-1
CDR3 DNA: TGTGCCAGCAGCGTAGGGACCCCTCGGGAGCAGTTCTTC
CDR3 protein: CASSVGTPREQFF

D gene: NA
clone size: few
V gene: TRBV12-3/TRBV12-4
J gene: TRBJ2-1
CDR3 DNA: TGTGCCAGCAGCCTCAATTTGGGAGGCGAGCAGTTCTTC
CDR3 protein: CASSLNLGGEQFF

D gene: TRBD1
clone size: NA
V gene: TRBV12-3/TRBV12-4
J gene: TRBJ2-7
CDR3 DNA: TGTGCCAGCACCCGTGGGGGACAGGCCTCCTACGAGCGGTACTTC
CDR3 protein: CASTRGGQASYERYF

D gene: NA
clone size: NA
V gene: TRBV20-1
J gene: TRBJ2-3
CDR3 DNA: TGCAGTGCTAGTAACCCGACGGTGGGGGGAGATACGCAGTATTTT
CDR3 protein: CSASNPTVGGDTQYF

D gene: TRBD1
clone size: NA
V gene: TRBV28
J gene: TRBJ2-5
CDR3 DNA: TGTGCCAGCAGGGCCGGGACAGCAGAAGAGACCCAGTACTTC
CDR3 protein: CASRAGTAEETQYF

D gene: TRBD1
clone size: few
V gene: TRBV28
J gene: TRBJ2-3
CDR3 DNA: TGTGCCAGCGGCCGACAGGGGGCGCAGCGGAAATTAACGGATACGCAGTATTTT
CDR3 protein: CASGRQGAQRKLTDTQYF

D gene: NA
clone size: few
V gene: TRBV27
J gene: TRBJ2-3
CDR3 DNA: TGTGCCAGCAGTCACAGGGTAGGGACAGATACGCAGTATTTT
CDR3 protein: CASSHRVGTDTQYF

D gene: NA
clone size: few
V gene: TRBV5-4
J gene: TRBJ1-1
CDR3 DNA: TGTGCCAGCAGCTTTGACTTGAACACTGAAGCTTTCTTT
CDR3 protein: CASSFDLNTEAFF

D gene: TRBD1
clone size: few
V gene: TRBV20-1
J gene: TRBJ2-7
CDR3 DNA: TGCAGTGCCAGAAGGGACAGGGGTAACGAGCAGTACTTC
CDR3 protein: CSARRDRGNEQYF

D gene: NA
clone size: once
V gene: TRBV7-9
J gene: TRBJ1-5
CDR3 DNA: TGTGCCAGCAGCTTAGCGGGTAAGCCCCAGCATTTT
CDR3 protein: CASSLAGKPQHF

D gene: TRBD2
clone size: many
V gene: TRBV20-1
J gene: TRBJ2-7
CDR3 DNA: TGCAGTGCTAGACATAACCTAGCGGGAGGCCCCTACGAGCAGTACTTC
CDR3 protein: CSARHNLAGGPYEQYF

D gene: TRBD2
clone size: few
V gene: TRBV7-8
J gene: TRBJ2-5
CDR3 DNA: TGTGCCAGCAGCTTAATACGACGGACTAGCGGACAAGAGACCCAGTACTTC
CDR3 protein: CASSLIRRTSGQETQYF